These T cell receptor beta chains were read from a single sample in a study of immune heterogeneity within non-small cell lung tumors. One entry per CDR3 protein results from TCRdb running MiXCR on the multiplex PCR reads. The repertoire consists of 20,000 or so distinct CDR3 sequences, with about 30% occurring once and the leading ten covering about 4%. The sample consisted of lung tumor tissue. The receptors were gathered from a man in his forties or fifties with non-small cell lung cancer. Both conserved end residues are part of each CDR3. The D gene is left open where the match is weak. The listing skips clone size in some rows; elsewhere it reads once, few, many or a size class.

V	size	D	J	DNA	CDR3
TRBV12-3/TRBV12-4	NA	NA	TRBJ1-2	TGTGCCAGCAGTTTTTCCAACTATGGCTACACCTTC	CASSFSNYGYTF
TRBV2	NA	NA	TRBJ2-5	TGTGCCAGCAGTGGCTCCTTGGGGGGCGGGAAAAAAGAGACCCAGTACTTC	CASSGSLGGGKKETQYF
TRBV30	many	NA	TRBJ2-7	TGTGCCTGGAGGGCCCTAACTAACTACGAGCAGTACTTC	CAWRALTNYEQYF
TRBV7-8	many	NA	TRBJ1-5	TGTGCCAGCAGCCCAGGACAATCGGCGGGGGTCGGGACCCAGCATTTT	CASSPGQSAGVGTQHF
TRBV19	medium-sized	NA	TRBJ1-3	TGTGCCAGTAGTATACAGGGAACGGGTGGAAACACCATATATTTT	CASSIQGTGGNTIYF
TRBV6-1	medium-sized	NA	TRBJ1-6	TGTGCCAGCACCAATGGGGCCACGAATTCACCCCTCCACTTT	CASTNGATNSPLHF
TRBV28	many	NA	TRBJ1-4	TGTGCCAGCGGAAGGGGTGCAACTAATGAAAAACTGTTTTTT	CASGRGATNEKLFF
TRBV20-1	many	TRBD2	TRBJ2-5	TGCAGTGCAACGGGGGGAGGTATGGAGACCCAGTACTTC	CSATGGGMETQYF
TRBV12-3/TRBV12-4	few	TRBD1	TRBJ1-5	TGTGCCAGCGCCGGTGGACAGGGGGCGTGGAATCAGCCCCAGCATTTT	CASAGGQGAWNQPQHF
TRBV6-1	many	NA	TRBJ1-2	TGTGCCAGCCGAAGGAGTGGGGCCTATGGCTACACCTTC	CASRRSGAYGYTF
TRBV20-1	NA	NA	TRBJ1-6	TGCAGTGCTCTGAGGGGGGAAGCGGCATCCTATAATTCACCCCTCCACTTT	CSALRGEAASYNSPLHF
TRBV6-1	many	TRBD1	TRBJ1-4	TGTGCCAGCAGCCCCGGGACAGTGCTGCATGAAAAACTGTTTTTT	CASSPGTVLHEKLFF
TRBV2	many	NA	TRBJ2-5	TGTGCCAGCAGGGAAGGGGGGGGAACCGGGATGGACCAGTACTTC	CASREGGGTGMDQYF
TRBV13	NA	NA	TRBJ2-7	TGTGCCAGCCGCTTAGGGGGGGCACACTCCTACGAGCAGTACTTC	CASRLGGAHSYEQYF
TRBV3-1	NA	NA	TRBJ2-7	TGTGCCAGCAGCCCCCGTCATGGGGGGCCTTCTGACGAGCAGTACTTC	CASSPRHGGPSDEQYF
TRBV20-1	few	NA	TRBJ2-1	TGCAGTTTCCACAGGGAGAATGAGCAGTTCTTC	CSFHRENEQFF
TRBV19	few	NA	TRBJ2-2	TGTGCCAGTAGTCTACTAGAAAGGGGGACCGGGGAGCTGTTTTTT	CASSLLERGTGELFF
TRBV20-1	NA	NA	TRBJ1-1	TGCAGTGCTAAGGGGGTGGCGTGGAGGGAAGCTTTCTTT	CSAKGVAWREAFF
TRBV11-3	many	NA	TRBJ2-7	TGTGCCAGCAGCTTAGCGGCGACAGCCTACGAGCAGTACTTC	CASSLAATAYEQYF
TRBV20-1	NA	NA	TRBJ2-3	TGCAGTGCTAGAGATGGGGCAGGGAGGAGAGATACGCAGTATTTT	CSARDGAGRRDTQYF
TRBV6-4	many	TRBD2	TRBJ2-1	TGTGCCAGCAGTCCTACTAGCGGAGATTACAATGAGCAGTTCTTC	CASSPTSGDYNEQFF
TRBV5-1	NA	TRBD1	TRBJ1-1	TGCGCCAGCAGCTCGGACAGGGTTTACACTGAAGCTTTCTTT	CASSSDRVYTEAFF
TRBV27	many	TRBD1	TRBJ1-2	TGTGCCAGCAGTTTTAACAGGGGTATTGGCTACACCTTC	CASSFNRGIGYTF
TRBV19	many	TRBD1	TRBJ2-5	TGTGCCAGTAGCAAACAACAGGGGGCGGTGGAGACCCAGTACTTC	CASSKQQGAVETQYF
TRBV5-6	NA	NA	TRBJ1-6	TGTGCCAGCAGCTCCGCCGGACAGTCTTATAATTCACCCCTCCACTTT	CASSSAGQSYNSPLHF
TRBV7-3	many	TRBD2	TRBJ2-1	TGTGCCAGCAGCCTCTCCCCAGCGGGAGACTACAATGAGCAGTTCTTC	CASSLSPAGDYNEQFF
TRBV2	large	NA	TRBJ1-1	TGTGCCAGCAGTCATGGCAGGGACACCAGAGTTGTTTTCTTT	CASSHGRDTRVVFF
TRBV6-2/TRBV6-3	many	NA	TRBJ1-5	TGTGCCAGCAGTTACTCCGACTTTAGCAATCAGCCCCAGCATTTT	CASSYSDFSNQPQHF
TRBV3-1	medium-sized	NA	TRBJ1-1	TGTGCCAGCAGCCACACAGGGAGAGTGAACACTGAAGCTTTCTTT	CASSHTGRVNTEAFF
TRBV15	many	TRBD1	TRBJ1-4	TGTGCCACCAGCAGACCACAGGGGGCTAGTGAAAAACTGTTTTTT	CATSRPQGASEKLFF
TRBV7-9	NA	TRBD2	TRBJ2-2	TGTGCCGGCCCCCTGGCGGGAGTCGCCGGGGAGCTGTTTTTT	CAGPLAGVAGELFF
TRBV30	many	TRBD1	TRBJ1-2	TGTGCCTGGAGTAATCCCGGGACAGGGGACTATGGCTACACCTTC	CAWSNPGTGDYGYTF
TRBV6-1	many	NA	TRBJ2-1	TGTGCCAGCAGTGAACACAGGGAGGGGAGAAATGAGCAGTTCTTC	CASSEHREGRNEQFF
TRBV6-1	many	NA	TRBJ2-1	TGTGCCAGCAGTGACAACTACAATGAGCAGTTCTTC	CASSDNYNEQFF
TRBV20-1	NA	TRBD2	TRBJ2-3	TGCAGTGCTCGACTAGCGGGAGTCCGAGATACGCAGTATTTT	CSARLAGVRDTQYF
TRBV12-3/TRBV12-4	medium-sized	TRBD1	TRBJ2-7	TGTGCCAGCAGTTGGACAGGGCCCTACGAGCAGTACTTC	CASSWTGPYEQYF
TRBV6-5	NA	NA	TRBJ1-5	TGTTCCAGCAGTTACTCGGCCCAGGGGCCGGATCAGCCCCAGCATTTT	CSSSYSAQGPDQPQHF
TRBV5-4	NA	NA	TRBJ2-7	TGTGCCAGCAGCTCGACAGGTCGGCGCGAGCAGTACTTC	CASSSTGRREQYF
TRBV24-1	NA	NA	TRBJ2-1	TGTGCCACCAGTGATTCTTTGGGACGACGCGGTCATGAGCAGTTCTTC	CATSDSLGRRGHEQFF
TRBV11-3	few	NA	TRBJ2-2	TGTGCCAGCAGCTGGAACGAGAACACCGGGGAGCTGTTTTTT	CASSWNENTGELFF
TRBV19	many	NA	TRBJ2-1	TGTGCCAGTAGTATCGATCGGGGGGCCGGCGAGCAGTTCTTC	CASSIDRGAGEQFF
TRBV5-8	many	NA	TRBJ1-6	TGTGCCAGCAGCTTAGGGGGGTCTAGTTCACCCCTCCACTTT	CASSLGGSSSPLHF
TRBV5-4	once	TRBD2	TRBJ2-7	TGTGCCAGCAGCTTGTTACTAGCGGGAGCAGTTGAGCAGTACTTC	CASSLLLAGAVEQYF
TRBV7-2	NA	TRBD1	TRBJ2-7	TGTGCCAGCAGTTACTCCGGGACAGGGGGCTACGAGCAGTACTTC	CASSYSGTGGYEQYF
TRBV11-2	many	NA	TRBJ1-3	TGTGCCAGCAGGTTTGGAAACACCATATATTTT	CASRFGNTIYF
TRBV7-8	NA	NA	TRBJ2-2	TGTGCCAGCACGTACTATACCGGGGAGCTGTTTTTT	CASTYYTGELFF
TRBV7-3	NA	NA	TRBJ2-6	TGTGCCAGCAGCTTAAGGAGGACGGATTTATCTGGGGCCAACGTCCTGACTTTC	CASSLRRTDLSGANVLTF
TRBV30	NA	NA	TRBJ2-3	TGTGCCTGGAATCGGGGGACCGTGACAGATACGCAGTATTTT	CAWNRGTVTDTQYF
TRBV7-9	many	NA	TRBJ2-3	TGTGCCAGCAGCCAAGACAGTTACACAGATACGCAGTATTTT	CASSQDSYTDTQYF
TRBV15	many	TRBD1	TRBJ2-3	TGTGCCACCAGCACACAGGACAGGCCGGGCACAGATACGCAGTATTTT	CATSTQDRPGTDTQYF
TRBV18	NA	TRBD1	TRBJ1-5	TGTGCCAGCTCACCCGGACAGGGGGCGACGGGTCAGCCCCAGCATTTT	CASSPGQGATGQPQHF
TRBV30	many	TRBD2	TRBJ2-7	TGTGCCTGGAGTGTGTATGCGGGAGCCCAGTACTTC	CAWSVYAGAQYF
TRBV30	medium-sized	TRBD1	TRBJ2-7	TGTGCCTGGAGTGTATACAGGGGGGCCCACGAGCAGTACTTC	CAWSVYRGAHEQYF
TRBV24-1	many	NA	TRBJ1-5	TGTGCCACCAGTGACACCGGGGGCGGCAATCAGCCCCAGCATTTT	CATSDTGGGNQPQHF
TRBV11-1	many	NA	TRBJ2-1	TGTGCCAGCAGCTATGGTTTCGAGGGTAACAATGAGCAGTTCTTC	CASSYGFEGNNEQFF
TRBV20-1	few	NA	TRBJ1-2	TGCAGTGCTAGGGTTTCCTCGGGCGGAGGCTACACCTTC	CSARVSSGGGYTF
TRBV5-1	many	NA	TRBJ1-2	TGCGCCAGCAGTTTACTCGACACCGATGGCTACACCTTC	CASSLLDTDGYTF
TRBV5-1	many	NA	TRBJ1-4	TGCGCCAGCCTTCGGACAGCGGACGAAAAACTGTTTTTT	CASLRTADEKLFF
TRBV20-1	many	NA	TRBJ1-1	TGCAGTGCTAGAGGCAGGGTGAACACTGAAGCTTTCTTT	CSARGRVNTEAFF
TRBV7-9	many	NA	TRBJ1-2	TGTGCCAGCAGCTTAGCCGGGACAAGGATCTATGGCTACACCTTC	CASSLAGTRIYGYTF